A single TCR beta chain is shown here with its context. The sample originates from a study of blood T cell repertoires in COVID-19. V lost 0 bases to trimming and J lost 5 bases; unmatched junction nucleotides: 4. This CDR3 spans 16 amino acids. Germline V gives CDR1 SGHVS, CDR2 FNYEAQ. In the original analysis: Amplification of reference gene primers provided the estimated nucleated cell counts. TCRdb keeps only in-frame clones here, not all; method: immunoSEQ multiplex PCR. V and J calls and clone size are as listed in that table; D and trimming were resolved from the DNA. The table has roughly 270,000 clones, approximately 85% seen once.

The chain links TRBV7-6 to TRBJ2-1, with TRBD2 matching over 10 bases. This TCR derives from a man aged 18 to 30 with active or convalescent COVID-19. Sequenced material: peripheral blood. The CDR3 DNA reads TGTGCCAGCAGCTTAGCGCTAGCGGGGGCACACAATGAGCAGTTCTTC. Its protein is CASSLALAGAHNEQFF.